Listed below are T cell receptor beta chains from one sample, sequenced in a study of cytomegalovirus exposure and HLA in healthy donors. Clones were read by immunoSEQ multiplex PCR, and TCRdb kept only the in-frame ones, dropping some. The table has about 160,000 clones, roughly 80% seen once; the top ten hold 4% to 5.5%. The sequenced material came from PBMCs. The receptors originated from a young man in good health and CMV-seronegative. CDR3s include the opening cysteine and the closing phenylalanine or tryptophan. The D gene is left open where the match is weak. A row's size may be missing; if present it is once, few, many or a size class.

clone_size	v_call	d_call	j_call	cdr3_nt	cdr3_aa
.	TRBV5-1	TRBD2	TRBJ2-7	TGCGCCAGCAGCTTGCTCGGGACTAGCGGGGAACAGCAGTACTTC	CASSLLGTSGEQQYF
many	TRBV2	.	TRBJ2-7	TGTGCCAGCTACAGGGGAGGCCTCTACGAGCAGTACTTC	CASYRGGLYEQYF
.	TRBV6-5	TRBD1	TRBJ1-2	TGTGCCAGCAGTTCGGACAGGGGATACAACTATGGCTACACCTTC	CASSSDRGYNYGYTF
.	TRBV11-2	.	TRBJ2-1	TGTGCCAGCAGCCGGAGCGGCCCCTCCTACAATGAGCAGTTCTTC	CASSRSGPSYNEQFF
.	TRBV5-1	TRBD1	TRBJ1-3	TGCGCCAGCAGCCGGGACAGGGGGTCTGGAAACACCATATATTTT	CASSRDRGSGNTIYF
.	TRBV2	.	TRBJ2-6	TGTGCCAGTCTGTCAGCGGGCGCTGGGGCCAACGTCCTGACTTTC	CASLSAGAGANVLTF
.	TRBV7-9	TRBD2	TRBJ2-1	TGTTCCAGCAGCCGTCCTGGGACTAGCGCCCCAGTGGGAAATGAGCAGTTCTTC	CSSSRPGTSAPVGNEQFF
.	TRBV6-1	.	TRBJ2-1	TGTGCCAGCAGCGTGGCCCAGGGGAATGAGCAGTTCTTC	CASSVAQGNEQFF
.	TRBV6-1	.	TRBJ1-3	TGTGCCAGCAGCGCGGGGACGGTCTCTGGAAACACCATATATTTT	CASSAGTVSGNTIYF
.	TRBV27	TRBD1	TRBJ1-1	TGTGCCAGCAGGACCAGGGGGCCGACTGAAGCTTTCTTT	CASRTRGPTEAFF
.	TRBV9	TRBD1	TRBJ2-7	TGTGCCAGCAGCCCCCACCGACAGGGTGGGCAGTACTTC	CASSPHRQGGQYF
.	TRBV15	TRBD2	TRBJ2-2	TGTGCCACCAGCAGTTACGGGGGGAGGGCCGGGGAGCTGTTTTTT	CATSSYGGRAGELFF